What follows are 2 T cell receptor beta chains derived from one specimen sequenced in a study of cytomegalovirus exposure and HLA in healthy donors (dated by TCRdb to about 2017). The library was obtained by the immunoSEQ multiplex PCR assay. For the multiplex PCR, a mixture combining 60 forward primers for TCR Vbeta segments and 13 reverse primers for TCR Jbeta segments was used. Sourced from immuneACCESS, this table was stored by TCRdb with only in-frame sequences that have V and J called. A share of the clones is absent; for the studies checked, an unresolved V gene accounts for under half, and the remainder has no known explanation. The sample records about 130,000 clones, 72% of which are singletons. The top ten clones comprise 3.5% to 4.5% of the sample. Sequenced input: PBMCs. The receptor source for this set is a young man in good health and CMV-seronegative.

In this sample, this clone turned up once. The V call is TRBV5-4, the J call TRBJ2-3; TRBD2 agrees at 15 bases. This CDR3 spans 15 amino acids. Germline V CDR1 and CDR2: SGHNT, YYREEE (reference sequence). V gave up 4 bases and J gave up 7 bases; unmatched junction bases: 4. The CDR3 DNA is TGTGCCAGCAGCCGGACTAGCGGGGGGGGTAATACGCAGTATTTT. Protein product: CASSRTSGGGNTQYF.

The gene calls are TRBV7-6 and TRBJ1-6, with 11 bases identical to TRBD1. The germline CDR1 and CDR2 sequences are SGHVS and FNYEAQ. J was trimmed by 10 bases and V by 2 bases; bases with no gene match: 4. The length of the CDR3 is 15 residues. CDR3 amino acids: CASSLSGTGGSPLHF. The CDR3 nucleotides are TGTGCCAGCAGCTTAAGTGGGACAGGGGGATCACCCCTCCACTTT. Full variable domain (missing parts from reference TRBV7-6 and TRBJ1-6): GAGVSQSPRYKVTKRGQDVALRCDPISGHVSLYWYRQALGQGPEFLTYFNYEAQQDKSGLPNDRFSAERPEGSISTLTIQRTEQRDSAMYRCASSLSGTGGSPLHFGNGTRLTVT.